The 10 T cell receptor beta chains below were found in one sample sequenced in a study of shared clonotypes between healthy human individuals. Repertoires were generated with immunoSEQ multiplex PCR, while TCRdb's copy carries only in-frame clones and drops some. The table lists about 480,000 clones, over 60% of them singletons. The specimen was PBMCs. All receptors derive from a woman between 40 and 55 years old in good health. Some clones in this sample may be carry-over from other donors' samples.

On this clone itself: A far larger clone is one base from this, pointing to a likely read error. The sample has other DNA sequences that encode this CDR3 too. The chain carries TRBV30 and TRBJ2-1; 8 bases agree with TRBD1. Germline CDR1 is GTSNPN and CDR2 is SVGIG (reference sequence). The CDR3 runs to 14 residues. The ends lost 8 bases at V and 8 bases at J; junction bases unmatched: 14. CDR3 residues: CAGLRQGSYDEQFF. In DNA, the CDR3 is TGTGCCGGCTTACGACAGGGGTCTTACGATGAGCAGTTCTTC. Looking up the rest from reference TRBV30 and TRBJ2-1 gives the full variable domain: SQTIHQWPATLVQPVGSPLSLECTVEGTSNPNLYWYRQAAGRGLQLLFYSVGIGQISSEVPQNLSASRPQDRQFILSSKKLLLSDSGFYLCAGLRQGSYDEQFFGPGTRLTVL.

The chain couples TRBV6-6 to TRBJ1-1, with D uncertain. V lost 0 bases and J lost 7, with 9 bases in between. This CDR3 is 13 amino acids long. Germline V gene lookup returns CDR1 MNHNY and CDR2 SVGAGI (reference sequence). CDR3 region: CASSYSTPVEAFF. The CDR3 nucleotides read TGTGCCAGCAGTTACTCGACGCCAGTTGAAGCTTTCTTT.

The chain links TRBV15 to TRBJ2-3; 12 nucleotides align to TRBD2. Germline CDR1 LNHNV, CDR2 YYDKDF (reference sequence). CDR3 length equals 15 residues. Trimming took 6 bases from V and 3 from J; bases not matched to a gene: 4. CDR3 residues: CATRPGTSGTDTQYF. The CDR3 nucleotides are TGTGCCACCAGACCCGGGACTAGCGGGACAGATACGCAGTATTTT. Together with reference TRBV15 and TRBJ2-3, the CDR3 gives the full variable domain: DAMVIQNPRYQVTQFGKPVTLSCSQTLNHNVMYWYQQKSSQAPKLLFHYYDKDFNNEADTPDNFQSRRPNTSFCFLDIRSPGLGDTAMYLCATRPGTSGTDTQYFGPGTRLTVL.

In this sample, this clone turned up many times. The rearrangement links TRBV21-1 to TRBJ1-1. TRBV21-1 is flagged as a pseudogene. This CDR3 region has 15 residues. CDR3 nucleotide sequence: TGTGCCAGCAGCAACAAGTCATCGGGTCGGACGCAAGCTTTCTTT. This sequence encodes CASSNKSSGRTQAFF.

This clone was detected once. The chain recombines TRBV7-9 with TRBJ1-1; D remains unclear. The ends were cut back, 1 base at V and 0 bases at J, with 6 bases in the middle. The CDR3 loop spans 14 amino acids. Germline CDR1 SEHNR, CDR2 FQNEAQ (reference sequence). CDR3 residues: CASSLDNLNTEAFF. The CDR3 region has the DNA TGTGCCAGCAGCTTAGACAATTTGAACACTGAAGCTTTCTTT.

The CDR3 DNA follows: TGTGCCAGCAGCTTGTCCCAGGGCACAGATACGCAGTATTTT. It yields the protein CASSLSQGTDTQYF. This chain joins TRBV5-5 and TRBJ2-3, with D uncertain. This CDR3 is 14 amino acids long. CDR1 SGHKS and CDR2 YYEKEE come from the germline V gene (reference sequence). Trimming took off 1 base at V and 1 base at J, with 7 bases between the two ends.

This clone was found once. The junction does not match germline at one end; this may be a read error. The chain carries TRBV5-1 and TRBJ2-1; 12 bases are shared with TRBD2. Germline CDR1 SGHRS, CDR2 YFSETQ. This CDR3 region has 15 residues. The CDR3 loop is CASTLGGLAGNEQFF. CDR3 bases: TGCGCCAGCACCTTGGGGGGACTAGCGGGCAATGAGCAGTTCTTC.

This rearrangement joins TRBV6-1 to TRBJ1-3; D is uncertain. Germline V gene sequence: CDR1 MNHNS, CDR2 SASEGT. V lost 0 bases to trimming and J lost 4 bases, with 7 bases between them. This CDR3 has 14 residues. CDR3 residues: CASSEAIFGNTIYF. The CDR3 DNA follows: TGTGCCAGCAGTGAAGCCATCTTCGGAAACACCATATATTTT.

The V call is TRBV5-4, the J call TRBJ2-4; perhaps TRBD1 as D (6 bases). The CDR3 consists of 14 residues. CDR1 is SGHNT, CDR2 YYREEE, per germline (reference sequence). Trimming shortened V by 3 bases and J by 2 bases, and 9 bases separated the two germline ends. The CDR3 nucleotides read TGTGCCAGCAGCTCTACAGGGTCCAAAAACATTCAGTACTTC. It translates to CASSSTGSKNIQYF.

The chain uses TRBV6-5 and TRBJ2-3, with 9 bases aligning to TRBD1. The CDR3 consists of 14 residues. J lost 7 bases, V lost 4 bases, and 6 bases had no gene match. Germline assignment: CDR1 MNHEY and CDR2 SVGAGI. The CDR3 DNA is TGTGCCAGCAGTTCTCGACAGGGGGTGAATACGCAGTATTTT. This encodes CASSSRQGVNTQYF.